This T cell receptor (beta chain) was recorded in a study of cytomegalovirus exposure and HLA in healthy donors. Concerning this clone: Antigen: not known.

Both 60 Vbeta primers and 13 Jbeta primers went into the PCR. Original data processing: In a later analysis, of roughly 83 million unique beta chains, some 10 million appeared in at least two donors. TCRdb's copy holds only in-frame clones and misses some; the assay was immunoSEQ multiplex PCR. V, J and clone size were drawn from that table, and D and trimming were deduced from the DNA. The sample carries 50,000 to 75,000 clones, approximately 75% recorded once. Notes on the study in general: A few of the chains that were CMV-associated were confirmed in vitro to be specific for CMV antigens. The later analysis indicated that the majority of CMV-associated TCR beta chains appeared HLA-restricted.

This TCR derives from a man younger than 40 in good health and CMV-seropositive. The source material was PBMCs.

CDR3 protein: CASSFGTSGGSADTQYF. DNA for the CDR3: TGTGCCAGCAGCTTCGGGACTAGCGGGGGCTCCGCAGATACGCAGTATTTT. This sequence joins TRBV5-8 and TRBJ2-3; 14 bases are shared with TRBD2. Germline V gene sequence: CDR1 SGHTS, CDR2 YDEGEE. This CDR3 is built from 17 residues. V lost 2 bases, J lost 4 bases, and 6 bases stayed unmatched.